The source of this T cell receptor (beta chain) is a study of cytomegalovirus exposure and HLA in healthy donors. CDR1 is SGHDT, CDR2 YYEEEE, per germline. V dropped 1 base and J dropped 3 bases, with 8 bases sitting between them. The CDR3 consists of 13 residues. The data were produced by immunoSEQ multiplex PCR, yet TCRdb's version contains in-frame clones alone and is incomplete. The sample contains 110,000 to 150,000 clones, around 85% of which appear only once. The chain joins TRBV5-6 to TRBJ2-7, with TRBD1 as a possible D gene (5 bases). This sequence originates from a man aged 18 to 30 in good health and CMV-seronegative. Sequencing was performed on PBMCs. The CDR3 reads CASSLTGFYEQYF. CDR3 nucleotides: TGTGCCAGCAGCTTGACAGGTTTCTACGAGCAGTACTTC.